Below are 29 T cell receptor beta chains sequenced from a single sample in a study of patients and donors after allogeneic stem cell transplantation. TCRdb passed the RT-PCR reads through MiXCR, listing each CDR3 protein once. Seen here are some 960,000 distinct CDR3 sequences, about a sixth observed once, and the top ten hold 6%. Sequencing was done on a sample of blood, either unsorted or a sorted T cell fraction (not recorded which). Receptors were obtained from a human donor who was either an allogeneic HSCT recipient or a stem cell or donor lymphocyte infusion donor (not recorded which). It is not recorded whose cells these are; they may come from a transplant donor.

The CDR3: CASSVSTGDTYGYTF. CDR3 bases: TGTGCCAGCAGCGTCTCGACAGGGGATACCTATGGCTACACCTTC. The gene calls are TRBV9 and TRBJ1-2; 8 nucleotides agree with TRBD1. Trimming at V came to 2 bases and at J to 4 bases, leaving 7 bases not matched to a gene. Germline values: CDR1 SGDLS, CDR2 YYNGEE. There are 15 residues in the CDR3.

This chain connects TRBV5-5 to TRBJ2-1; no clear D. V was cut by 4 bases and J by 8 bases, with 7 bases left in between. The CDR3 is made up of 11 amino acids. Germline lookup yields CDR1 SGHKS and CDR2 YYEKEE (reference sequence). CDR3 loop: CASSPSHEQFF. DNA of the CDR3: TGTGCCAGCAGCCCCAGTCATGAGCAGTTCTTC. Full variable domain (outside the CDR3, taken from reference TRBV5-5 and TRBJ2-1): DAGVTQSPTHLIKTRGQQVTLRCSPISGHKSVSWYQQVLGQGPQFIFQYYEKEERGRGNFPDRFSARQFPNYSSELNVNALLLGDSALYLCASSPSHEQFFGPGTRLTVL.

The genes are TRBV4-1 and TRBJ2-7, with D possibly called TRBD1 or TRBD2 (5 bases each). The CDR3 totals 18 residues. CDR1 is MGHRA, CDR2 YSYEKL, per germline. V was trimmed by 3 bases and J by 4 bases, leaving 25 bases between them. The CDR3 coding sequence is TGCGCCAGCAGCCATTCGCAAGGTGGGGACGGACAACGATACGAGCAGTACTTC. Translating gives CASSHSQGGDGQRYEQYF.

This clonotype occurred a few times. The gene calls are TRBV29-1 and TRBJ1-1; no definite D call. The CDR3 contains 12 residues. V was pared by 4 bases and J by 6 bases, with 12 bases between. Germline V gene data show CDR1 as SQVTM and CDR2 as ANQGSEA. CDR3 sequence: CSVVPHRAEAFF. The DNA of the CDR3 is TGCAGCGTTGTGCCCCATAGGGCTGAAGCTTTCTTT. Full variable domain (missing parts from reference TRBV29-1 and TRBJ1-1): SAVISQKPSRDICQRGTSLTIQCQVDSQVTMMFWYRQQPGQSLTLIATANQGSEATYESGFVIDKFPISRPNLTFSTLTVSNMSPEDSSIYLCSVVPHRAEAFFGQGTRLTVV.

This chain uses TRBV20-1 with TRBJ2-2; tentative D call: TRBD2 (6 bases). Trimming shortened V by 6 bases and J by 6 bases, and 17 bases separated the two germline ends. Germline V gene lookup returns CDR1 DFQATT and CDR2 SNEGSKA (reference sequence). The CDR3 has 14 residues. The CDR3 DNA is TGCAGTGCGAGGGGAGGTCTAGCGCCCGGGGAGCTGTTTTTT. Its translation: CSARGGLAPGELFF.

The V call is TRBV10-3, the J call TRBJ2-5; D call uncertain. Between the trimmed V and J ends, which lost 5 bases and 5 bases, there was a span of 15 bases. Germline CDR1 ENHRY, CDR2 SYGVKD. This CDR3 has 14 amino acids. As DNA, the CDR3 is TGTGCCATCAGTCGTACTACCCGTGGGGAGACCCAGTACTTC. Residues: CAISRTTRGETQYF.

This clonotype was counted only a few times. V gene TRBV11-3 combines with J gene TRBJ1-6; tentatively, D is TRBD1 (6 bases). Germline V gives CDR1 SGHNT, CDR2 YENEEA. V lost 3 bases and J lost 8, with 14 bases in between. This CDR3 has 15 residues. CDR3: CASSLGDTADSPLHF. Written as DNA, the CDR3 is TGTGCCAGCAGCTTGGGGGACACTGCGGATTCACCCCTCCACTTT.

This clonotype was seen a few times. The chain links TRBV6-2 or TRBV6-3 to TRBJ2-3; D is uncertain. V gave up 3 bases and J gave up 0 bases, with 4 bases separating them. The germline V gene encodes CDR1 MNHEY and CDR2 SVGEGT. The CDR3 is made up of 13 amino acids. Written as DNA, the CDR3 is TGTGCCAGCAGTTATAGAAGCACAGATACGCAGTATTTT. It specifies CASSYRSTDTQYF.

The V call is TRBV6-1, the J call TRBJ2-3; tentative D call: TRBD1 (6 bases). The length of the CDR3 is 14 residues. CDR1 and CDR2 from the germline V gene are MNHNS and SASEGT. Trimming shortened V by 9 bases and J by 5 bases, and 18 bases separated the two germline ends. The CDR3 DNA is TGTGCCAGTAGACCGGGACAAAAAGGAGATACGCAGTATTTT. Its protein is CASRPGQKGDTQYF.

This clonotype has just a few counts. This chain uses TRBV12-3 or TRBV12-4 with TRBJ1-4; a weak D match, TRBD1 (6 bases). The V gene lost 5 bases and the J gene lost 7 bases, with 14 bases spanning the gap. The CDR3 is made up of 14 amino acids. The CDR3 sequence: CASSTRDTREKLFF. In nucleotides, the CDR3 is TGTGCCAGCAGTACACGGGACACCCGTGAAAAACTGTTTTTT.

V usage is TRBV12-3 or TRBV12-4 and J usage is TRBJ2-7; the match to TRBD2 covers 14 bases. J was trimmed by 2 bases and V by 5 bases; bases with no gene match: 5. This CDR3 comprises 16 residues. CDR3 sequence (DNA): TGTGCCAGCAGTCCCCGACTAGCGGGAGGGCCCTACGAGCAGTACTTC. This sequence encodes CASSPRLAGGPYEQYF.

This clonotype was recorded at least ten times. The genes are TRBV7-2 and TRBJ2-1; D is possibly TRBD2 (7 bases). Germline V gives CDR1 SGHTA, CDR2 FQGNSA. V shed 1 base and J shed 5 bases, with 15 bases lying between them. This CDR3 region has 16 residues. CDR3 coding DNA: TGTGCCAGCAGCTTAGTGAGTGGGGGGGGCGACAATGAGCAGTTCTTC. Its translation: CASSLVSGGGDNEQFF.

In its sample, this clonotype was seen a few times. This chain links TRBV2 with TRBJ2-7, with D hard to call. Germline-derived CDR1 and CDR2 are SNHLY and FYNNEI. This CDR3 comprises 12 residues. Trimming left V 6 bases short and J 4 bases short, with 10 bases between. CDR3 loop: CASSETPYEQYF. CDR3 coding DNA: TGTGCCAGCAGCGAGACCCCGTACGAGCAGTACTTC.

V and J are TRBV12-3 or TRBV12-4 and TRBJ2-1, with D perhaps TRBD1 (6 bases). V was pared by 4 bases and J by 6 bases, with 19 bases between. The CDR3 length is 16 residues. CDR3 region: CASSWGTKAFGNEQFF. CDR3 nucleotide sequence: TGTGCCAGCAGTTGGGGGACAAAGGCTTTTGGCAATGAGCAGTTCTTC.

This chain uses TRBV15 with TRBJ2-1; 11 bases are a match to TRBD2. The V gene's germline CDR1 is LNHNV and CDR2 YYDKDF (reference sequence). The CDR3 is 13 amino acids. The junction had 3 bases not matched to a gene; V was cut back by 8 bases and J by 6 bases. The CDR3 protein is CATSSGRINEQFF. For the CDR3, the DNA is TGTGCCACCTCTAGCGGGAGGATCAATGAGCAGTTCTTC.

The rearrangement joins TRBV20-1 to TRBJ2-7; 9 bases agree with TRBD2. Losses at the gene ends were 0 bases for V and 2 bases for J; bases not matched to a gene: 8. The CDR3 runs to 16 residues. Germline CDR1 is DFQATT and CDR2 is SNEGSKA (reference sequence). The CDR3 DNA is TGCAGTGCTAGAGATCCCGCTAGCGGGAACCCCTACGAGCAGTACTTC. The encoded protein is CSARDPASGNPYEQYF.

This clonotype was seen ten or more times. This chain joins TRBV12-3 or TRBV12-4 and TRBJ1-1; D remains ambiguous. Trimming shortened V by 5 bases and J by 3 bases, and 13 bases separated the two germline ends. The CDR3 spans 14 residues. CDR3 DNA sequence: TGTGCCAGCAGTCCCCGATCAAGAGACACTGAAGCTTTCTTT. Translated: CASSPRSRDTEAFF.

This chain links TRBV12-3 or TRBV12-4 with TRBJ1-2, with 8 bases aligning to TRBD1. The CDR3 totals 14 residues. J lost 4 bases, V lost 4 bases, and 5 bases had no gene match. The CDR3 spells CASSSRQGPYGYTF. The CDR3 nucleotides are TGTGCCAGCAGTTCGCGACAGGGGCCCTATGGCTACACCTTC.

This clonotype was seen only a few times. The chain employs TRBV12-3 or TRBV12-4 and TRBJ2-1; 15 bases map to TRBD2. CDR3 length: 13 amino acids. V shed 10 bases and J 10 bases; nucleotides not matched to a gene: 5. Here the CDR3 DNA reads TGTGCCAAGGGACTAGCGGGAGGTGGAGAGCAGTTCTTC. It is translated as CAKGLAGGGEQFF.

The V gene is TRBV20-1, the J gene TRBJ1-4; possible D gene TRBD1, 6 bases. The length of the CDR3 is 14 residues. Trimming removed 3 bases at V and 8 bases at J, with 16 bases between. Germline CDR1 DFQATT, CDR2 SNEGSKA (reference sequence). CDR3 residues: CSARETGSWEKLFF. Written as DNA, the CDR3 is TGCAGTGCTAGGGAAACAGGGTCGTGGGAAAAACTGTTTTTT.

This clonotype was detected only a few times. V usage is TRBV5-1 and J usage is TRBJ1-6, with 7 bases identical to TRBD1. V lost 4 bases and J lost 5; bases outside the gene matches: 9. Looked up from germline, CDR1 is SGHRS and CDR2 is YFSETQ. This CDR3 is 16 amino acids long. The CDR3 DNA follows: TGCGCCAGCAGCGAGCAACAGGGGTTGGATAATTCACCCCTCCACTTT. It codes for CASSEQQGLDNSPLHF.

The chain combines TRBV5-1 with TRBJ2-7; a weak D match, TRBD1 (6 bases). CDR1 and CDR2 (germline): SGHRS, YFSETQ. V was clipped by 6 bases and J by 3 bases, with 22 bases between them. The CDR3 extends over 16 amino acids. The chain's CDR3 is CASTIEPGAIIYEQYF. The CDR3 bases are TGCGCCAGCACCATCGAGCCAGGGGCCATAATCTACGAGCAGTACTTC.

This clonotype has more than one count but fewer than ten. J is TRBJ2-5 and V is TRBV9; D uncertain. Germline CDR1 SGDLS, CDR2 YYNGEE. The CDR3 consists of 12 residues. V lost 3 bases to trimming and J lost 5 bases, with 8 bases between them. The CDR3 reads CASSGVLETQYF. CDR3 coding DNA: TGTGCCAGCAGCGGAGTCCTGGAGACCCAGTACTTC.

This clonotype was picked up a small number of times. The chain links TRBV27 to TRBJ2-7; possible D gene TRBD2, 6 bases. The germline V gene encodes CDR1 MNHEY and CDR2 SMNVEV (reference sequence). The CDR3 is made up of 16 amino acids. V lost 0 bases to trimming and J lost 2 bases, with 14 bases between them. The CDR3 here is CASSLSGGYGTYEQYF. CDR3 in DNA: TGTGCCAGCAGTTTATCTGGGGGGTACGGGACCTACGAGCAGTACTTC.

The chain uses TRBV5-6 and TRBJ2-1; 9 nucleotides agree with TRBD1. The CDR3 totals 16 residues. V lost 1 base and J lost 6; bases outside the gene matches: 8. From germline, CDR1 is SGHDT and CDR2 YYEEEE. The CDR3 sequence: CASSLSGTGRGNEQFF. DNA for the CDR3: TGTGCCAGCAGCTTGTCCGGGACAGGGAGAGGCAATGAGCAGTTCTTC. The full variable domain, with the rest looked up from reference TRBV5-6 and TRBJ2-1, is DAGVTQSPTHLIKTRGQQVTLRCSPKSGHDTVSWYQQALGQGPQFIFQYYEEEERQRGNFPDRFSGHQFPNYSSELNVNALLLGDSALYLCASSLSGTGRGNEQFFGPGTRLTVL.

The rearrangement links TRBV5-6 to TRBJ2-5; 13 nucleotides match TRBD2. The CDR3 has 15 residues. V dropped 6 bases and J dropped 1; count of bases not matched to a gene: 3. Germline loops: CDR1 SGHDT, CDR2 YYEEEE. CDR3 DNA sequence: TGTGCCAGCACCAGACTAGCGGGGGGCCAAGAGACCCAGTACTTC. This encodes CASTRLAGGQETQYF.

In its sample, this clonotype was seen a few times. This sequence joins TRBV20-1 and TRBJ2-7, with D uncertain. The CDR3 totals 13 residues. CDR1 and CDR2 from the germline V gene are DFQATT and SNEGSKA (reference sequence). V was clipped by 2 bases and J by 2 bases, with 10 bases between them. The CDR3: CSARTRSPYEQYF. The CDR3 DNA sequence: TGCAGTGCTAGAACCAGGTCGCCCTACGAGCAGTACTTC.

The V gene is TRBV5-5, the J gene TRBJ2-5; 11 bases are a match to TRBD1. This CDR3 contains 16 residues. V shed 4 bases, J shed 5 bases, and the junction held 10 bases outside the gene matches. Per the germline V gene, CDR1 is SGHKS and CDR2 is YYEKEE (reference sequence). CDR3 in amino acids: CASSVGGQGAGETQYF. CDR3 sequence (DNA): TGTGCCAGCAGCGTCGGTGGACAGGGGGCAGGGGAGACCCAGTACTTC.

This clonotype was recorded at least ten times. The gene calls are TRBV12-3 or TRBV12-4 and TRBJ2-3; possibly TRBD2 for D (6 bases). Trimming stripped 3 bases from V and 2 bases from J, with 12 bases between. This CDR3 comprises 15 residues. The CDR3 nucleotides read TGTGCCAGCAGTTTCCGGGGGACTCACACAGATACGCAGTATTTT. Its protein is CASSFRGTHTDTQYF.